This TCR beta chain was documented in a study of T cell responses to AZD1222 COVID-19 vaccine. Points from the study as a whole: Close to half of spike-specific TCRs reportedly recognize unmutated variant regions. The donor group comprised mostly white British people and more females; the analysis possibly underestimated clonal diversity. Once two AZD1222 doses were given, Spike-specific TCR breadth and depth went up. Seropositive at baseline were only a handful of AZD1222 recipients.

In germline, CDR1 is LNHDA, CDR2 SQIVND (reference sequence). Trimming cost V 3 bases and J 4 bases, with 12 bases left between them. This CDR3 spans 14 amino acids. The protocol was immunoSEQ multiplex PCR, while the TCRdb copy is restricted to in-frame clones and leaves out a portion. Of about 120,000 clones listed, 70% to 90% are singletons. With regard to this clone: What it binds is unknown.

The chain is built from TRBV19 and TRBJ1-2; no firm D call. The TCR comes from an adult in good health. Sequencing used peripheral blood, obtained on day 0 of AZD1222 vaccination. CDR3: CASSIPAKSYGYTF. The DNA for the CDR3 is TGTGCCAGTAGTATCCCGGCAAAAAGCTATGGCTACACCTTC.